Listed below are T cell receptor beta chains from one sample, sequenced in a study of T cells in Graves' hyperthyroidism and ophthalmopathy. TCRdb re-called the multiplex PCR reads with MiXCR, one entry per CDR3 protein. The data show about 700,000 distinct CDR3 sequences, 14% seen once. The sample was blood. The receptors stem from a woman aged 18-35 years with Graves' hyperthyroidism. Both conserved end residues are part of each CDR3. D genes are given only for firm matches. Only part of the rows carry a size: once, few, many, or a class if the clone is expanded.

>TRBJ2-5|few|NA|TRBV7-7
TGTGCCAGCAGCTTAGCGAGAGCCCCACAGGGTGGGACCCAGTACTTC
CASSLARAPQGGTQYF
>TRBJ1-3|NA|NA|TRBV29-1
TGCAGCGTGACGAAGATGCGCCCTCTATGTAACACCATATATTTT
CSVTKMRPLCNTIYF
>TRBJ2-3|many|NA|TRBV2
TGTGCCAGCAGTGTAGATAATACGCAGTATTTT
CASSVDNTQYF
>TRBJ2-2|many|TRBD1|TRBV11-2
TGTGCCAGCAGCTCTCTCCGCCGGGACAGACGTCCCGGGGAGCTGTTTTTT
CASSSLRRDRRPGELFF
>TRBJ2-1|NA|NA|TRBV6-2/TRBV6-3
TGTGCCAGCAGTTTTAGGGACTACAATGAGCAGTTCTTC
CASSFRDYNEQFF
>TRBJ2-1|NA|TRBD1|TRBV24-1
TGTGCCACCAGTGATAGAAGGGACAGGGGACACGACAATGAGCAGTTCTTC
CATSDRRDRGHDNEQFF
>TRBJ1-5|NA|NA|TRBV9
TGTGCCAGCGCGCCTGGGGACTCCTATAGCAATCAGCCCCAGCATTTT
CASAPGDSYSNQPQHF
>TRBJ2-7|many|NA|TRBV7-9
TGTGCCAGCAGCCCCAACATGGGAGAGCAGTACTTC
CASSPNMGEQYF
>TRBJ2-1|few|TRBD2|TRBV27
TGTGCCAGCAGTTTTGCCGCGTCACTAGCGGGAGTGTACAATGAGCAGTTCTTC
CASSFAASLAGVYNEQFF
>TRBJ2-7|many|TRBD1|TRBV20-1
TGCAGTGCTAGTCCCACAGGGGGGTACGAGCAGTACTTC
CSASPTGGYEQYF
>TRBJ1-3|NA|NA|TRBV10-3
TGTGCCAACTCCGAACTCGGAAACACCATATATTTT
CANSELGNTIYF
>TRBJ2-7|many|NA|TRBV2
TGTGCCAGCCGTCTCGGGACGGAGCAGTACTTC
CASRLGTEQYF
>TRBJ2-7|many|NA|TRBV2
TGTGCCAGCAGTGACCGCCGGTCCTCGACTTACGAGCAGTACTTC
CASSDRRSSTYEQYF
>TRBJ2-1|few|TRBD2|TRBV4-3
TGCGCCAGCAGCCAAGATCTAAGGGGCGGGAGGGTCAATGAGCAGTTCTTC
CASSQDLRGGRVNEQFF
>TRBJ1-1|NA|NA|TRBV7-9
TGTGCCAGCAGCTTAGCGGCGAAAGCTTTCTTT
CASSLAAKAFF
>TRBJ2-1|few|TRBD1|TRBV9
TGTGCCAGCAGCGTTATTGAAGGGGGCTTGGAGTTCTTC
CASSVIEGGLEFF
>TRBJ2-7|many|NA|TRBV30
TGTGCCTGGATGAGGACAGACGAGCAGTACTTC
CAWMRTDEQYF
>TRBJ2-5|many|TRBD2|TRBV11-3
TGTGCCAGCAGCCAACCCCCCGGGGTCCGACTAGCGGGAAACTACCAAGAGACCCAGTACTTC
CASSQPPGVRLAGNYQETQYF
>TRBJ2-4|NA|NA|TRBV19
TGTGCCAGTAGAGGCGGGGGCTTCGGCATTCAGTACTTC
CASRGGGFGIQYF
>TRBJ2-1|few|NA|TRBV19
TGTGCCAGCAACGTGCGGGATTTCTACAATGAGCAGTTCTTC
CASNVRDFYNEQFF
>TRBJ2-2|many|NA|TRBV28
TGTGCCAGCAGTCAACCCGGGTTCGGGAACACCGGGGAGCTGTTTTTT
CASSQPGFGNTGELFF
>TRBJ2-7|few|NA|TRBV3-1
TGTGCCAGCAGCCAAGATCAGGCGGAGGGTTCCTACGAGCAGTACTTC
CASSQDQAEGSYEQYF
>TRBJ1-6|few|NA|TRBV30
TGTGCCTGGAGTGTGGCTACACACCTTCCCCTCCACTTT
CAWSVATHLPLHF
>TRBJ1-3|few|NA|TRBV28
TGTGCCAGCAGTTTACCCATAGGGGGGGGCGATGGAAACACCATATATTTT
CASSLPIGGGDGNTIYF
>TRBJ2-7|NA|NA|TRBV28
TGTGCCAGCAGGGCGACTGAAGGGAGGTTGTACGAGCAGTACTTC
CASRATEGRLYEQYF
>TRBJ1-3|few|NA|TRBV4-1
TGCGCCAGCAGCCACCCCTCCCGGGGGGCTGGAAACACCATATATTTT
CASSHPSRGAGNTIYF
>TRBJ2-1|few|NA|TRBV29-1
TGCAGCGTGGTCATGGGAGGCGGGTCTGAGCAGTTCTTC
CSVVMGGGSEQFF
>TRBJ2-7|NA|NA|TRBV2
TGTGCCAGCAAGAGGGGGACAACCTACAATGAGCAGTACTTC
CASKRGTTYNEQYF
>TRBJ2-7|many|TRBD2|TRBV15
TGTGCCACCAGCAGAGCGAGACTAGCCACAGTGAAAGAGCAGTACTTC
CATSRARLATVKEQYF
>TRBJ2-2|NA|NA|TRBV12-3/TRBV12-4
TGTGCCAGCAGTTTTCAGGCCGCCACCGGGGAGCTGTTTTTT
CASSFQAATGELFF
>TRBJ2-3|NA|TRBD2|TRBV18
TGTGCCAGCTCACTAACGCTCAGCGGGAAGTCCTCAGATACGCAGTATTTT
CASSLTLSGKSSDTQYF
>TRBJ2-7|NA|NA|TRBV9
TGTGCCAGCAGCTCAGCCCCCTCAGTCTACGAGCAGTACTTC
CASSSAPSVYEQYF
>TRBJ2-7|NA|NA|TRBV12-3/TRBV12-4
TGTGCCAGCAGTTGGGAGAGGGTCGAGCAGTACTTC
CASSWERVEQYF